This T cell receptor (beta chain) emerged from a study of shared clonotypes between healthy human individuals. General study points: Sampling involved blood alone; tissue repertoires likely differ.

Note on this clone: Its antigen remains unidentified. Only one base separates this from a far larger clonotype, so it likely reflects a read error. At the DNA level, this CDR3 is encoded by other sequences in the same sample as well.

The CDR3 has 16 residues. CDR1 and CDR2 from the germline V gene are LGHNA and YSLEER. Healthy and HIV-negative, the adult donors had no recent acute infections or vaccinations. The assay used deep level. PCR replicates from unsorted PBMC used about 310 ng DNA, and this amount was tens of thousands of T cell genomes. Sequencing used immunoSEQ multiplex PCR; TCRdb keeps in-frame clones, though not all of them. Of 470,000 or so clones listed, 81% were seen once; the top ten hold approximately 12%. Sequencing was done on a sample of PBMCs. The receptor's source is a woman aged 35 to 49 in good health. Some clones in this sample may be carry-over from other donors' samples. J is TRBJ1-4 and V is TRBV4-3; D is unresolved. CDR3 region: CASSQGRVVTNEKLFF. CDR3 in DNA: TGCGCCAGCAGCCAAGGTCGGGTCGTCACTAATGAAAAGCTGTTTTTT.